These 24 T cell receptor beta chains originate from one sample sequenced in a study of T cells in Graves' hyperthyroidism and ophthalmopathy. Amplified TCR beta CDR3 regions derived from RNA transcripts. First-round RT-PCR of the TCR CDR3 relied on the HTBI primer set. TCRdb used MiXCR to reprocess the multiplex PCR reads, holding one entry per CDR3 protein. The sample yields about 640,000 distinct CDR3 sequences, 20% to 25% seen once. The sequenced material came from blood. These receptor sequences come from a man aged 25 to 45 with Graves' ophthalmopathy.

The chain recombines TRBV12-3 or TRBV12-4 with TRBJ2-6, with 8 bases identical to TRBD1. The V segment lost 6 bases and the J segment 0 bases; nucleotides outside the gene matches: 4. This CDR3 spans 16 amino acids. Here the CDR3 DNA reads TGTGCCAGCAGGGCTGGACAGGGCTCTGGGGCCAACGTCCTGACTTTC. Its protein product is CASRAGQGSGANVLTF.

A few counts support this clonotype. The CDR3 here is CASASGVGYEQYF. The CDR3 bases are TGCGCCAGCGCCTCGGGGGTGGGCTACGAGCAGTACTTC. The V and J genes are TRBV5-1 and TRBJ2-7, with D possibly TRBD2 on 6 matching bases. This CDR3 spans 13 amino acids. The germline CDR1 and CDR2 sequences are SGHRS and YFSETQ. The germline V and J ends were trimmed by 7 bases and 3 bases, with 14 bases remaining between them.

As regards this clonotype: Germline and junction disagree at one end, which may indicate a read error. This chain uses TRBV12-3 or TRBV12-4 with TRBJ2-3; D gene unclear. The CDR3 runs to 14 residues. CDR3 loop: CASSFLLSTDAQYF. CDR3 DNA: TGTGCCAGCAGTTTCCTCCTTTCCACAGATGCGCAGTATTTT.

This clonotype was observed many times. The V and J genes are TRBV5-1 and TRBJ2-7; a weak D match, TRBD2 (5 bases). V dropped 4 bases and J dropped 2 bases, with 13 bases sitting between them. Germline V gives CDR1 SGHRS, CDR2 YFSETQ. The CDR3 runs to 14 residues. DNA of the CDR3: TGCGCCAGCAGCCAAGACTACCCTACCTACGAGCAGTACTTC. Translating it yields CASSQDYPTYEQYF.

This chain joins TRBV4-1 and TRBJ2-3, with D possibly TRBD1 on 6 matching bases. The germline CDR1 and CDR2 sequences are MGHRA and YSYEKL. CDR3 length: 16 residues. Trimming stripped 0 bases from V and 4 bases from J, with 14 bases between. CDR3: CASSQDFTGLADTQYF. The CDR3 DNA sequence: TGCGCCAGCAGCCAAGATTTTACAGGGCTGGCAGATACGCAGTATTTT.

This clonotype has only a few counts. The chain is built from TRBV27 and TRBJ2-5; D tentatively fits TRBD1 or TRBD2 (6 bases each). The ends were cut back, 0 bases at V and 5 bases at J, with 13 bases in the middle. CDR1 is MNHEY, CDR2 SMNVEV, per germline (reference sequence). CDR3 length: 15 amino acids. The CDR3 DNA is TGTGCCAGCAGTTTATCACGGGGGCGGAGGGAGACCCAGTACTTC. Protein sequence: CASSLSRGRRETQYF.

This clonotype was found many times. Germline is not matched at one junction end, which may reflect a read error. The rearrangement uses TRBV7-9 and TRBJ2-3; D is unclear. CDR3 length equals 14 residues. Germline V gene data show CDR1 as SEHNR and CDR2 as FQNEAQ (reference sequence). The CDR3 is CASSLSLSTDTQYF. The DNA of the CDR3 is TGCGCCAGCAGCTTGAGCCTTAGCACAGATACGCAGTATTTT.

The chain recombines TRBV29-1 with TRBJ1-1, with 12 nucleotides matching TRBD1. The V and J ends lost 6 bases and 7 bases, in that order; junction bases with no gene match: 12. Germline loops: CDR1 SQVTM, CDR2 ANQGSEA. CDR3 size: 15 residues. Written as DNA, the CDR3 is TGCAGCGTCAATAGGGGACAGGGGGCCGCCATTGAAGCTTTCTTT. Protein product: CSVNRGQGAAIEAFF. The full variable domain, in which reference TRBV29-1 and TRBJ1-1 provide the parts outside the CDR3, is SAVISQKPSRDICQRGTSLTIQCQVDSQVTMMFWYRQQPGQSLTLIATANQGSEATYESGFVIDKFPISRPNLTFSTLTVSNMSPEDSSIYLCSVNRGQGAAIEAFFGQGTRLTVV.

This clonotype occurred many times. The rearrangement joins TRBV4-2 to TRBJ2-5; D remains ambiguous. The CDR3 runs to 15 residues. In germline, CDR1 is LGHNA, CDR2 YNFKEQ. Trimming left V 1 base short and J 3 bases short, with 12 bases between. CDR3: CASSQAAGREETQYF. Written as DNA, the CDR3 is TGTGCCAGCAGCCAAGCAGCAGGCCGGGAAGAGACCCAGTACTTC.

The chain combines TRBV27 with TRBJ2-5; 7 nucleotides align to TRBD2. Germline V gene lookup returns CDR1 MNHEY and CDR2 SMNVEV (reference sequence). This CDR3 region has 14 residues. With 6 bases clipped from V and 3 bases from J, the junction kept 7 bases outside the gene matches. The CDR3 DNA reads TGTGCCAGCAGGCAGGGAGGGTGGGAAGAGACCCAGTACTTC. Translated: CASRQGGWEETQYF.

Ten or more counts support this clonotype. The V and J genes are TRBV6-1 and TRBJ1-1; D perhaps matches TRBD1 (5 bases). The CDR3 sequence is 15 residues long. V was trimmed by 1 base and J by 4 bases, leaving 13 bases between them. Germline lookup yields CDR1 MNHNS and CDR2 SASEGT. The CDR3 loop is CASSEEGAYGTEAFF. CDR3 DNA sequence: TGTGCCAGCAGTGAAGAAGGGGCGTATGGCACTGAAGCTTTCTTT.

This clonotype was picked up many times. The rearrangement links TRBV12-3 or TRBV12-4 to TRBJ2-3; 7 nucleotides match TRBD1. The CDR3 has 13 amino acids. The ends lost 6 bases at V and 5 bases at J; junction bases unmatched: 5. CDR3 amino acids: CASRRTGVDTQYF. CDR3 bases: TGTGCCAGCAGACGGACAGGTGTAGATACGCAGTATTTT.

This clonotype was found many times. The chain couples TRBV13 to TRBJ2-7; D perhaps matches TRBD1 (6 bases). The V end lost 7 bases, the J end lost 5 bases, and 15 bases lay between the germline ends. CDR1 and CDR2 from the germline V gene are PRHDT and FYEKMQ (reference sequence). The CDR3 covers 13 residues. CDR3 bases: TGTGCCAGCACCCACAGGGACGGGGACGAGCAGTACTTC. It yields the protein CASTHRDGDEQYF.

This chain uses TRBV20-1 with TRBJ2-7; D remains unclear. Trimming cost V 1 base and J 0 bases, with 13 bases left between them. CDR1 and CDR2 from the germline V gene are DFQATT and SNEGSKA (reference sequence). This CDR3 comprises 15 residues. The CDR3 region is CSARADDGFSYEQYF. As DNA, the CDR3 is TGCAGTGCTAGAGCGGACGATGGGTTCTCCTACGAGCAGTACTTC.

Note on this clonotype: Relative to the germline gene, one junction end is altered; a read error may explain this. This chain uses TRBV5-1 with TRBJ2-1, with 10 bases fitting TRBD1. The CDR3 has 17 amino acids. Germline V gene sequence: CDR1 SGHRS, CDR2 YFSETQ. CDR3: CASSQKPGTGVHNEQFF. The DNA of the CDR3 is TGTGCCAGCAGCCAAAAACCCGGGACAGGGGTACACAATGAGCAGTTCTTC.

In its sample, this clonotype was seen many times. The chain links TRBV20-1 to TRBJ2-1; 9 bases map to TRBD2. This CDR3 spans 16 amino acids. V shed 2 bases, J shed 7 bases, and the junction held 12 bases outside the gene matches. Germline V gives CDR1 DFQATT, CDR2 SNEGSKA (reference sequence). The CDR3 loop reads CSARSSGMGKGNEQFF. As DNA, the CDR3 is TGCAGTGCTAGATCTAGCGGGATGGGTAAAGGAAATGAGCAGTTCTTC.

This rearrangement joins TRBV5-1 to TRBJ1-1; D remains unclear. There are 14 residues in the CDR3. Looked up from germline, CDR1 is SGHRS and CDR2 is YFSETQ. Trimming removed 0 bases from V and 4 bases from J, with 10 bases in between. The CDR3 DNA reads TGCGCCAGCAGCTTGGCACGGAGGGCCACTGAAGCTTTCTTT. This sequence encodes CASSLARRATEAFF.

This clonotype was detected only a few times. This rearrangement joins TRBV6-2 or TRBV6-3 to TRBJ2-1; 7 nucleotides line up with TRBD1. The J segment lost 12 bases and the V segment lost 6 bases, leaving 8 bases of the junction unmatched. Per germline, CDR1 MNHEY and CDR2 SVGEGT. This CDR3 comprises 12 residues. The CDR3 region is CASRGDSAGQFF. The CDR3 coding sequence is TGTGCCAGCAGAGGGGACAGCGCGGGGCAGTTCTTC.

This clonotype was seen at least ten times. The rearrangement links TRBV13 to TRBJ2-7; possible D gene TRBD2, 6 bases. Germline loops: CDR1 PRHDT, CDR2 FYEKMQ (reference sequence). The CDR3 sequence is 17 residues long. Trimming shortened V by 5 bases and J by 2 bases, and 22 bases separated the two germline ends. CDR3 in amino acids: CASSPSERRGSAYEQYF. The CDR3 nucleotides are TGTGCCAGCAGCCCTTCCGAGAGGCGGGGTAGCGCCTACGAGCAGTACTTC.

This clonotype was seen a handful of times. This chain connects TRBV7-8 to TRBJ1-2; 8 bases fit TRBD1. Trimming removed 5 bases from V and 8 bases from J; junction bases left unmatched: 10. CDR3 length: 14 amino acids. Germline CDR1 and CDR2: SGHVS and FQNEAQ. CDR3 coding DNA: TGTGCCAGCAGCGACACCGGGACAGGACTCGGCTACACCTTC. This translates into CASSDTGTGLGYTF.

This clonotype was seen ten or more times. This chain links TRBV28 with TRBJ1-2; a possible D gene is TRBD1 (6 bases). V lost 9 bases and J lost 4, with 15 bases in between. Germline V gives CDR1 MDHEN, CDR2 SYDVKM. This CDR3 contains 13 residues. CDR3 protein: CASFPTGLYGYTF. The CDR3 nucleotides are TGTGCCAGTTTTCCTACAGGGCTCTATGGCTACACCTTC.

This rearrangement joins TRBV6-1 to TRBJ2-6, with 9 bases aligning to TRBD1. Germline V gene data show CDR1 as MNHNS and CDR2 as SASEGT. CDR3 length equals 12 residues. The V segment lost 5 bases and the J segment 19 bases; nucleotides outside the gene matches: 9. As DNA, the CDR3 is TGTGCCAGCAGTCCCCACAGGGGGCCTTTAACTTTC. Its protein is CASSPHRGPLTF.

This chain uses TRBV5-1 with TRBJ2-3; D is possibly TRBD2 (5 bases). Trimming cost V 3 bases and J 3 bases, with 14 bases left between them. Germline V lookup: CDR1 SGHRS, CDR2 YFSETQ. The CDR3 is made up of 15 amino acids. CDR3 in amino acids: CASSSGLQTTDTQYF. The CDR3 DNA is TGCGCCAGCAGCTCTGGACTCCAAACAACAGATACGCAGTATTTT.

This clonotype was recorded at least ten times. The gene calls are TRBV28 and TRBJ2-3; 13 bases are a match to TRBD2. Germline CDR1 MDHEN, CDR2 SYDVKM. Losses at the gene ends were 5 bases for V and 1 base for J; bases not matched to a gene: 6. This CDR3 is built from 17 residues. This chain's CDR3 is CASSRTSGSFGTDTQYF. In DNA form, the CDR3 reads TGTGCCAGCAGTCGGACTAGCGGGAGTTTCGGCACAGATACGCAGTATTTT.